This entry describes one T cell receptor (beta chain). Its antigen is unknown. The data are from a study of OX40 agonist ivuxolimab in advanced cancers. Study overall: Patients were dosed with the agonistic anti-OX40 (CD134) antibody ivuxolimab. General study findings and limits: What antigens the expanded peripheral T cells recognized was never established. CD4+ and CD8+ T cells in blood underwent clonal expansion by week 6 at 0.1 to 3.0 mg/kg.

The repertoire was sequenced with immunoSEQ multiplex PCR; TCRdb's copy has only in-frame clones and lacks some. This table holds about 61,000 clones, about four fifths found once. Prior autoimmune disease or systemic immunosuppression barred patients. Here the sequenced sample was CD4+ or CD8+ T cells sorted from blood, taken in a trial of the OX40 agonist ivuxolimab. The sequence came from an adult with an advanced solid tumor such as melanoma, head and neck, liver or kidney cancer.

As DNA, the CDR3 is TGTGCCAGCAGCTTAGCTGGGACGGGTGACATTCAGTACTTC. Its protein product is CASSLAGTGDIQYF. This chain links TRBV7-8 with TRBJ2-4; D may match TRBD1 or TRBD2 (5 bases each). The V gene's germline CDR1 is SGHVS and CDR2 FQNEAQ. V lost 0 bases to trimming and J lost 8 bases, with 11 bases between them. The CDR3 consists of 14 residues.